This is a list of T cell receptor beta chains from one sample in a study of T cell repertoires in cytomegalovirus infection. TCRdb itself ran the reads through MiXCR, one entry per CDR3 protein. The sample has 650,000 to 850,000 distinct CDR3 sequences, 25% to 35% seen once. Their antigens remain unidentified. The sample consisted of cultured CD8+ T cells from PBMCs, taken from culture after CMV antigen stimulation. The origin of the receptors is a human donor in good health (CMV status not recorded). Some clones in this sample may be carry-over from other donors' samples. The CDR3 runs from the conserved cysteine through the conserved F or W. D genes are given only for firm matches. Expanded clones get a size class; other rows say once, few or many, or leave the size out.

. TRBJ1-2 many TRBV12-3/TRBV12-4 CASSLAQNYGYTF TGTGCCAGCAGTTTAGCGCAGAACTATGGCTACACCTTC
TRBD2 TRBJ2-3 few TRBV5-6 CASSLESQGLTDTQYF TGTGCCAGCAGCTTGGAATCCCAGGGACTAACAGATACGCAGTATTTT
TRBD2 TRBJ2-3 many TRBV7-2 CASSLVAGGADTQYF TGTGCCAGCAGCTTAGTTGCGGGGGGGGCAGATACGCAGTATTTT
TRBD1 TRBJ1-1 few TRBV6-1 CASSLYGTAKAGAFF TGTGCCAGCAGCCTCTACGGGACAGCAAAAGCAGGAGCTTTCTTT
TRBD1 TRBJ1-5 once TRBV19 CASSIRDRSKQPQHF TGTGCCAGTAGTATCCGGGACAGAAGCAAACAGCCCCAGCATTTT
. TRBJ1-5 many TRBV7-2 CASSFEGEYSNQPQHF TGTGCCAGCAGCTTCGAAGGGGAGTATAGCAATCAGCCCCAGCATTTT
TRBD1 TRBJ1-1 . TRBV4-1 CASSPLPTGLMNTEAFF TGCGCCAGCAGCCCACTCCCGACAGGGTTGATGAACACTGAAGCTTTCTTT
. TRBJ2-1 few TRBV7-9 CASNEGEQFF TGTGCCAGCAACGAGGGTGAGCAGTTCTTC
TRBD1 TRBJ2-3 . TRBV27 CASSIRGLDSDTQYF TGTGCCAGCAGTATCAGGGGGCTGGATTCAGATACGCAGTATTTT
. TRBJ1-1 . TRBV20-1 CSASPETEAFF TGCAGTGCTAGCCCGGAAACTGAAGCTTTCTTT
TRBD1 TRBJ1-5 . TRBV20-1 CSAINRDRNQPQHF TGCAGTGCTATTAACCGGGACAGAAATCAGCCCCAGCATTTT
TRBD1 TRBJ2-1 many TRBV7-6 CASSRSRDRDYNEQFF TGTGCCAGCAGCCGTTCTAGGGACAGGGACTACAATGAGCAGTTCTTC
TRBD1 TRBJ2-5 . TRBV18 CASSPSGTDVETQYF TGTGCCAGCTCACCGTCCGGGACAGATGTAGAGACCCAGTACTTC
TRBD1 TRBJ2-1 . TRBV2 CAIPTGGESFGYDEQFF TGTGCCATCCCGACAGGGGGCGAATCCTTTGGTTACGATGAGCAGTTCTTC
. TRBJ2-5 once TRBV6-6 CASSYVGGLETQYF TGTGCCAGCAGTTACGTCGGGGGACTAGAGACCCAGTACTTC
. TRBJ1-3 . TRBV9 CASSESRDGDGNTIYF TGTGCCAGCAGCGAAAGCCGGGACGGAGACGGAAACACCATATATTTT
. TRBJ1-1 . TRBV6-2/TRBV6-3 CASSYTESGITEAFF TGTGCCAGCAGTTACACAGAATCGGGGATCACTGAAGCTTTCTTT
. TRBJ2-2 few TRBV20-1 CSARRSGELFF TGCAGTGCCAGAAGGTCCGGGGAGCTGTTTTTT
TRBD2 TRBJ2-7 few TRBV2 CASSEGGLARLDEQYF TGTGCCAGCAGTGAAGGAGGACTAGCCCGGCTAGACGAGCAGTACTTC
TRBD2 TRBJ2-5 . TRBV2 CASTTSGGSRETQYF TGTGCCAGCACCACTAGCGGGGGCTCACGCGAGACCCAGTACTTC
. TRBJ2-7 . TRBV27 CASSKRGGTLYEQYF TGTGCCAGCAGTAAAAGAGGAGGAACCCTCTACGAGCAGTACTTC
. TRBJ2-7 many TRBV27 CASSGIPSRYEQYF TGTGCCAGCAGTGGGATCCCTTCACGCTACGAGCAGTACTTC
TRBD1 TRBJ2-2 . TRBV14 CASSPSGQGIRTGELFF TGTGCCAGCAGCCCTTCGGGACAGGGGATTCGTACCGGGGAGCTGTTTTTT
. TRBJ2-4 . TRBV29-1 CSVEKWGASKNIQYF TGCAGCGTTGAAAAGTGGGGGGCGTCCAAAAACATTCAGTACTTC
. TRBJ2-2 few TRBV4-1 CASSQPGLTGELFF TGCGCCAGCAGCCAACCCGGACTTACCGGGGAGCTGTTTTTT
. TRBJ2-2 . TRBV4-1 CASSQWTGELFF TGCGCCAGCAGCCAATGGACCGGGGAGCTGTTTTTT